This T cell receptor beta chain appears in the sequencing data of a study of T cell repertoires in cytomegalovirus infection (dated by TCRdb to between 2018 and 2020). About the investigation overall: Alongside well-studied HLA-B-restricted epitopes, the peptide stimulations were aimed at recently identified HLA-C-restricted CMV epitopes, whose presentation resists viral immunomodulation. Donor HLA type was relevant to the analysis, as public TCR beta signatures indicated carriage of CMV infection together with the matching HLA type. Overall study outcomes, separate from this receptor: The ex vivo response was dominated by HLA-C-restricted CMV-specific TCR beta clonotypes, which also provided the single most frequent clonotype in two of eight donors. Cumulative frequency of public TCR beta family members discriminated carriers of CMV infection plus the relevant HLA type in this cohort and an independent approximately 350-donor cohort.

Data came from an Illumina HiSeq 1500. The public reads were run again by TCRdb, first through fastp at Q25 and then through MiXCR, and only productive beta chains were kept. Every distinct CDR3 protein forms one entry, paired with its most common genes and DNA. Recorded for this sample are some 700,000 distinct CDR3 sequences; 30% to 40% of them occurred a single time. The top ten constitute about 20% of the sample. The sample's treatment or condition label, in plain terms: in vitro stimulation with specific CMV peptide epitopes to enrich CMV-specific T cells. About this clonotype: Its antigen remains unidentified. Within one base of it there is no much larger clone, and no base qualities were kept.

The cysteine opens and the phenylalanine closes a CDR3 of 15 amino acids. Only CDR3 DNA remains: 45 bases, in frame from the first base. Based on the germline V gene, the CDR1 and CDR2 sequences are MNHEY and SVGEGT. V trim: 6 bases; J trim: 5 bases; unmatched bases: 12. This receptor chain uses TRBV6-2 or TRBV6-3 and TRBJ2-5, with 7 bases aligning to TRBD2. The sequence was collected from a human donor in good health (CMV status not recorded). Some clones in this sample may be carry-over from other donors' samples. Here the sequenced sample was cultured PBMCs, taken from culture after CMV antigen stimulation. The nucleotide sequence is TGTGCCAGCAGCTCGGGACTACTCAGCTGGGAGACCCAGTACTTC. Translation gives CASSSGLLSWETQYF.